This T cell receptor (beta chain) was found in a study of blood T cell repertoires in COVID-19. Study processing details: By means of reference gene primer amplification, nucleated cell counts were estimated. Profiled with immunoSEQ multiplex PCR; TCRdb holds only in-frame clones, not every one. The V and J calls and the clone size are those of that table, but D and trimming were determined from the DNA. The sample yields roughly 250,000 clones, about 86% seen once. Sequencing was carried out using peripheral blood. The receptor was derived from a woman in her twenties or thirties with COVID-19, enrolled during active disease.

CDR3 in DNA: TGTGCCAGCAGCTTAGGGGTGACAGATCAGCCCCAGCATTTT. Protein: CASSLGVTDQPQHF. The J gene is TRBJ1-5, the V gene TRBV7-2; tentative D call: TRBD1 (5 bases). V lost 1 base and J lost 5, with 9 bases in between. The CDR3 runs 14 residues. The germline CDR1 and CDR2 sequences are SGHTA and FQGNSA. Full variable domain (rest looked up from reference TRBV7-2 and TRBJ1-5): GAGVSQSPSNKVTEKGKDVELRCDPISGHTALYWYRQSLGQGLEFLIYFQGNSAPDKSGLPSDRFSAERTGGSVSTLTIQRTQQEDSAVYLCASSLGVTDQPQHFGDGTRLSIL.